This T cell receptor beta chain came from a study of blood T cell repertoires in COVID-19. At the level of the study: Whether acute or convalescent, the COVID-19 samples came from the United States, Italy and Spain. PBMCs, B-cell-depleted T cells, or T cells provided the cDNA or gDNA that made up the material.

Per the study methods: Researchers report that nucleated cell counts were estimated from reference gene primer amplification. Clones were read by immunoSEQ multiplex PCR, and TCRdb kept only the in-frame ones, dropping some. V, J and clone size are those of that table, while D and trimming were read from the DNA. The sample carries about 200,000 clones, 88% recorded once. Germline V gene data show CDR1 as LNHDA and CDR2 as SQIVND (reference sequence). CDR3 size: 15 residues. The V segment lost 4 bases and the J segment 4 bases; nucleotides outside the gene matches: 5. The sample comprised peripheral blood. The V and J genes are TRBV19 and TRBJ2-2; 8 bases are shared with TRBD2. This receptor was identified in a man between 18 and 29 years old with active or convalescent COVID-19. Written as DNA, the CDR3 is TGTGCCAGTAGTAGAGAAGCGGGAGTCACCGGGGAGCTGTTTTTT. Amino acid sequence: CASSREAGVTGELFF.